These 31 T cell receptor beta chains came from one sample sequenced in a study of cytomegalovirus exposure and HLA in healthy donors. Profiling relied on immunoSEQ multiplex PCR, and the TCRdb table lists in-frame clones only, not all of them. The sample carries roughly 140,000 clones, around 88% recorded once. The sample taken for sequencing was PBMCs. Source of these receptors: a woman younger than 35 in good health and CMV-seropositive.

The chain recombines TRBV5-1 with TRBJ2-3, with D maybe TRBD2 (6 bases). This CDR3 region has 17 residues. Germline V gene lookup returns CDR1 SGHRS and CDR2 YFSETQ. V was trimmed by 2 bases and J by 4 bases, leaving 20 bases between them. The CDR3 sequence is CASSFLRDSLTADTQYF. CDR3 nucleotide sequence: TGCGCCAGCAGCTTCCTCCGGGACTCACTAACCGCAGATACGCAGTATTTT.

This chain joins TRBV7-9 and TRBJ1-2; possible D gene TRBD1, 6 bases. The germline V gene has CDR1 SEHNR and CDR2 FQNEAQ (reference sequence). This CDR3 has 14 residues. Between the trimmed V and J ends, which lost 5 bases and 2 bases, there was a span of 12 bases. CDR3 nucleotide sequence: TGTGCCAGCAGCCGACAGGACTTAAACTATGGCTACACCTTC. Amino acids: CASSRQDLNYGYTF. Looking up the rest from reference TRBV7-9 and TRBJ1-2 gives the full variable domain: DTGVSQNPRHKITKRGQNVTFRCDPISEHNRLYWYRQTLGQGPEFLTYFQNEAQLEKSRLLSDRFSAERPKGSFSTLEIQRTEQGDSAMYLCASSRQDLNYGYTFGSGTRLTVV.

The CDR3, as DNA: TGTGCCAGCAGTGAAAGAGTGAACACTGAAGCTTTCTTT. Amino acids: CASSERVNTEAFF. The chain uses TRBV6-1 and TRBJ1-1; D remains unclear. With 2 bases removed from V and 0 bases from J, the gap between germline ends came to 4 bases. Germline-derived CDR1 and CDR2 are MNHNS and SASEGT. The CDR3 contains 13 residues.

The V and J genes are TRBV4-1 and TRBJ2-1; the match to TRBD1 covers 10 bases. Germline CDR1 reads MGHRA; CDR2 reads YSYEKL. The trim removed 4 bases at V and 9 bases at J, leaving 12 bases unmatched. The CDR3 covers 16 residues. CDR3 in amino acids: CASSLHPGQGRSEQFF. The CDR3 region has the DNA TGCGCCAGCAGCCTACACCCGGGACAGGGGAGGAGTGAGCAGTTCTTC.

This clone was counted once. V is TRBV18 and J is TRBJ1-6; 7 positions agree with TRBD1. The V and J ends lost 3 bases and 5 bases, in that order; junction bases with no gene match: 4. Per germline, CDR1 KGHSH and CDR2 LQKENI. There are 15 residues in the CDR3. The CDR3 coding sequence is TGTGCCAGCTCACCGGGACAGCAGAATAATTCACCCCTCCACTTT. As protein: CASSPGQQNNSPLHF.

The CDR3 loop is CASSLESRIGNTEAFF. The DNA for the CDR3 is TGCGCCAGCAGCTTGGAGTCCAGGATAGGGAACACTGAAGCTTTCTTT. The rearrangement links TRBV5-1 to TRBJ1-1; D not certain. V was cut by 0 bases and J by 1 base, with 13 bases left in between. This CDR3 contains 16 residues. Germline CDR1 SGHRS, CDR2 YFSETQ.

The chain has TRBV27 and TRBJ2-2; 9 positions match TRBD1. The V gene's germline CDR1 is MNHEY and CDR2 SMNVEV (reference sequence). The length of the CDR3 is 15 residues. Trimming at V came to 6 bases and at J to 4 bases, leaving 6 bases not matched to a gene. The CDR3 loop is CASRAGQGGTGELFF. In DNA, the CDR3 is TGTGCCAGCAGAGCGGGACAGGGAGGCACCGGGGAGCTGTTTTTT.

The J gene is TRBJ1-1, the V gene TRBV5-1; D perhaps matches TRBD1 (6 bases). The V gene's germline CDR1 is SGHRS and CDR2 YFSETQ. V was clipped by 0 bases and J by 11 bases, with 14 bases between them. The CDR3 extends over 13 amino acids. CDR3 in amino acids: CASSLERGRAAFF. The CDR3 region has the DNA TGCGCCAGCAGCTTGGAGCGGGGGCGAGCTGCTTTCTTT.

V usage is TRBV5-5 and J usage is TRBJ1-2, with D unresolved. Germline V gives CDR1 SGHKS, CDR2 YYEKEE (reference sequence). The germline V and J ends were trimmed by 0 bases and 4 bases, with 7 bases remaining between them. The CDR3 contains 13 residues. In nucleotides, the CDR3 is TGTGCCAGCAGCTTGGAGGCAGGCTATGGCTACACCTTC. It encodes CASSLEAGYGYTF.

The chain recombines TRBV6-4 with TRBJ1-1; D remains ambiguous. This CDR3 has 14 residues. Germline V gene data show CDR1 as MRHNA and CDR2 as SNTAGT. The V gene lost 6 bases and the J gene lost 1 base, with 12 bases spanning the gap. Here the CDR3 reads CASRESGGNTEAFF. CDR3 nucleotides: TGTGCCAGCAGGGAGTCTGGAGGGAACACTGAAGCTTTCTTT.

The chain couples TRBV7-9 to TRBJ1-5; 8 nucleotides align to TRBD1. Germline V gene lookup returns CDR1 SEHNR and CDR2 FQNEAQ (reference sequence). This CDR3 is built from 17 residues. Trimming took 5 bases from V and 2 from J; bases not matched to a gene: 11. The CDR3 coding sequence is TGTGCCAGCAGCCGAAATCTCGACAGGGGTGGCAATCAGCCCCAGCATTTT. This gives the protein CASSRNLDRGGNQPQHF.

The chain is built from TRBV28 and TRBJ2-3; perhaps TRBD2 as D (5 bases). The CDR3 covers 15 residues. V lost 5 bases, J lost 1 base, and 13 bases lay in between. Germline lookup yields CDR1 MDHEN and CDR2 SYDVKM. The CDR3 is CASSPRGRGTDTQYF. Written as DNA, the CDR3 is TGTGCCAGCAGTCCCCGAGGGCGCGGCACAGATACGCAGTATTTT.

The chain recombines TRBV11-2 with TRBJ2-3, with a weak D call TRBD2 (6 bases). Germline V gene lookup returns CDR1 SGHAT and CDR2 FQNNGV. Trimming removed 0 bases at V and 3 bases at J, with 10 bases between. This CDR3 has 15 residues. CDR3 DNA: TGTGCCAGCAGCTTAGATTTCGGGAGTACAGATACGCAGTATTTT. Residues: CASSLDFGSTDTQYF.

The chain uses TRBV2 and TRBJ1-6, with D hard to call. This CDR3 is 13 amino acids long. Germline CDR1 is SNHLY and CDR2 is FYNNEI. Trimming removed 8 bases from V and 0 bases from J, with 5 bases in between. CDR3 sequence (DNA): TGTGCCAGCCCGAGCTCCTATAATTCACCCCTCCACTTT. Translated: CASPSSYNSPLHF. Combining the CDR3 with reference TRBV2 and TRBJ1-6 gives the whole variable domain EPEVTQTPSHQVTQMGQEVILRCVPISNHLYFYWYRQILGQKVEFLVSFYNNEISEKSEIFDDQFSVERPDGSNFTLKIRSTKLEDSAMYFCASPSSYNSPLHFGNGTRLTVT.

The chain links TRBV2 to TRBJ2-7, with a possible D match to TRBD2 (5 bases). The CDR3 extends over 12 amino acids. Germline values: CDR1 SNHLY, CDR2 FYNNEI. The ends were cut back, 6 bases at V and 7 bases at J, with 13 bases in the middle. The CDR3 sequence: CASSGEQREQYF. CDR3 DNA sequence: TGTGCCAGCAGCGGGGAGCAAAGGGAGCAGTACTTC.

This rearrangement joins TRBV5-4 to TRBJ1-1, with D tentatively TRBD1 (6 bases). The CDR3 runs to 13 residues. Per the germline V gene, CDR1 is SGHNT and CDR2 is YYREEE (reference sequence). The V end lost 4 bases, the J end lost 6 bases, and 13 bases lay between the germline ends. The CDR3 is CASSEGVIPEAFF. CDR3 coding DNA: TGTGCCAGCAGCGAGGGGGTTATTCCTGAAGCTTTCTTT.

The chain recombines TRBV9 with TRBJ1-3, with no clear D. The V gene's germline CDR1 is SGDLS and CDR2 YYNGEE. This CDR3 is built from 17 residues. V lost 0 bases to trimming and J lost 4 bases, with 17 bases between them. The CDR3 region is CASSVGGRKWSGNTIYF. CDR3 nucleotide sequence: TGTGCCAGCAGCGTAGGAGGGAGAAAGTGGTCCGGAAACACCATATATTTT.

This chain connects TRBV10-3 to TRBJ1-4; 7 bases map to TRBD1. The junction had 6 bases not matched to a gene; V was cut back by 7 bases and J by 4 bases. The CDR3 is 14 residues long. Germline CDR1 is ENHRY and CDR2 is SYGVKD. The CDR3 DNA is TGTGCCATCAAAGAGGGACAGCATAATGAAAAACTGTTTTTT. Its protein product is CAIKEGQHNEKLFF.

The chain is built from TRBV6-6 and TRBJ2-2; TRBD2 matches 11 bases. Germline V gene lookup returns CDR1 MNHNY and CDR2 SVGAGI (reference sequence). Trimming cost V 7 bases and J 6 bases; bases outside gene matches: 4. The CDR3 is made up of 14 amino acids. As DNA, the CDR3 is TGTGCCAGCATTTGGGGACTAGCGGCCGGGGAGCTGTTTTTT. It yields the protein CASIWGLAAGELFF.

The chain has TRBV18 and TRBJ2-1, with D possibly being TRBD2 (6 bases). Germline CDR1 is KGHSH and CDR2 is LQKENI. Trimming pared 4 bases from V and 0 bases from J, leaving 13 bases between. This CDR3 comprises 16 residues. DNA for the CDR3: TGTGCCAGCTCACTCGGGACTCAGAGCTCCTACAATGAGCAGTTCTTC. Translation: CASSLGTQSSYNEQFF.

This chain uses TRBV9 with TRBJ2-1; D may be TRBD2 (7 bases). The germline V gene has CDR1 SGDLS and CDR2 YYNGEE. V was clipped by 0 bases and J by 7 bases, with 20 bases between them. The CDR3 has 17 residues. CDR3 in DNA: TGTGCCAGCAGCGTAGGTTTGGAGGGGGGGCCTCGGAATGAGCAGTTCTTC. The encoded protein is CASSVGLEGGPRNEQFF.

The V and J genes are TRBV2 and TRBJ1-2; D is unresolved. The CDR3 has 13 residues. The V end lost 0 bases, the J end lost 6 bases, and 8 bases lay between the germline ends. Germline assignment: CDR1 SNHLY and CDR2 FYNNEI. The CDR3 reads CASSEAVRNGYTF. The CDR3 coding sequence is TGTGCCAGCAGTGAAGCGGTCAGGAATGGCTACACCTTC.

This chain links TRBV15 with TRBJ1-4; the D gene is possibly TRBD1 (5 bases). V was clipped by 0 bases and J by 7 bases, with 21 bases between them. Germline CDR1 and CDR2: LNHNV and YYDKDF (reference sequence). The CDR3 runs to 18 residues. The CDR3: CATSRDPSRAGRAEKLFF. CDR3 in DNA: TGTGCCACCAGCAGAGACCCCTCCAGGGCGGGGCGAGCTGAAAAACTGTTTTTT.

The V call is TRBV5-1, the J call TRBJ2-2; maybe TRBD2 (6 bases). Germline-derived CDR1 and CDR2 are SGHRS and YFSETQ. The CDR3 sequence is 14 residues long. V shed 7 bases and J shed 3 bases, with 13 bases lying between them. The CDR3 DNA reads as TGCGCCAGCTTATCGGAGGGTCACACCGGGGAGCTGTTTTTT. As protein: CASLSEGHTGELFF.

The chain recombines TRBV11-2 with TRBJ1-2, with D possibly matching TRBD1 (5 bases). Trimming cost V 6 bases and J 4 bases, with 15 bases left between them. The germline V gene encodes CDR1 SGHAT and CDR2 FQNNGV. The CDR3 is 14 residues long. The chain's CDR3 is CASSLLRQTYGYTF. The CDR3 bases are TGTGCCAGCAGTTTACTACGACAGACCTATGGCTACACCTTC.

The chain recombines TRBV7-2 with TRBJ2-7, with TRBD2 identical over 10 bases. The CDR3 runs 14 residues. Germline V gene data show CDR1 as SGHTA and CDR2 as FQGNSA. After removal of 5 bases from V and 3 bases from J, the junction contained 4 bases not matched to a gene. The CDR3 region is CASSGGLAHYEQYF. The CDR3 nucleotides are TGTGCCAGCAGCGGGGGACTAGCGCACTACGAGCAGTACTTC.

This sequence joins TRBV6-1 and TRBJ2-1; no clear D. Trimming removed 1 base from V and 4 bases from J, with 11 bases in between. The CDR3 has 15 residues. Germline loops: CDR1 MNHNS, CDR2 SASEGT. The CDR3 here is CASSEGDTAYNEQFF. For the CDR3, the DNA is TGTGCCAGCAGTGAAGGTGATACAGCTTACAATGAGCAGTTCTTC.

The table lists this clone with a few counts. V is TRBV7-3 and J is TRBJ1-3; D gene unclear. The CDR3 contains 14 residues. Germline CDR1 and CDR2: SGHTA and FQGTGA. With 3 bases removed from V and 3 bases from J, the gap between germline ends came to 9 bases. For the CDR3, the DNA is TGTGCCAGCAGCTTCAGCGGTAGTGGAAACACCATATATTTT. Translation gives CASSFSGSGNTIYF.

The V and J genes are TRBV10-3 and TRBJ1-2, with TRBD1 identical over 9 bases. Germline assignment: CDR1 ENHRY and CDR2 SYGVKD. This CDR3 is 15 amino acids long. The trim removed 6 bases at V and 4 bases at J, leaving 9 bases unmatched. In DNA, the CDR3 is TGTGCCATCAGAACCCGGGACAGGGTGCTCTATGGCTACACCTTC. Translating gives CAIRTRDRVLYGYTF.

The chain employs TRBV5-4 and TRBJ2-7; 7 nucleotides agree with TRBD1. Trimming took 3 bases from V and 8 from J; bases not matched to a gene: 17. Germline values: CDR1 SGHNT, CDR2 YYREEE (reference sequence). This CDR3 region has 16 residues. The CDR3 DNA reads as TGTGCCAGCAGCTCCCGGACAGGAGACTTCCTCATGAAGCAGTACTTC. Its protein is CASSSRTGDFLMKQYF.

The chain links TRBV5-1 to TRBJ2-1; 11 nucleotides line up with TRBD2. The CDR3 covers 15 residues. Germline values: CDR1 SGHRS, CDR2 YFSETQ. V trimming: 4 bases; J trimming: 2 bases; junction bases outside the gene matches: 2. CDR3 amino acids: CASSGGLAAYNEQFF. The CDR3 DNA is TGCGCCAGCAGCGGGGGACTAGCGGCCTACAATGAGCAGTTCTTC. Using reference TRBV5-1 and TRBJ2-1 for the parts outside the CDR3, the full variable domain is KAGVTQTPRYLIKTRGQQVTLSCSPISGHRSVSWYQQTPGQGLQFLFEYFSETQRNKGNFPGRFSGRQFSNSRSEMNVSTLELGDSALYLCASSGGLAAYNEQFFGPGTRLTVL.